This T cell receptor beta chain came from a study of beta chain features in type 1 diabetes. Overall study findings and caveats: Significant though moderate, a shortening of TCRB CDR3s appeared in all four CD4+ subsets of Type 1 diabetes patients. The influence of HLA type on TCRB rearrangement stayed undetermined.

Every bit of the isolated RNA underwent reverse transcription, so sequencing read expressed TCRB transcripts. An average approximately 3.5 million reads came from naive, central memory and regulatory T cell samples. TCRdb's copy holds only in-frame clones and misses some; the assay was immunoSEQ multiplex PCR. The sample has a few hundred thousand clones; about 12% are singletons. As for this clone: As yet, its antigen is unknown.

V lost 4 bases, J lost 5 bases, and 6 bases lay in between. The CDR3 sequence is 11 residues long. From germline, CDR1 is GTSNPN and CDR2 SVGIG (reference sequence). The sequence was collected from a woman aged 18-29 years with type 1 diabetes. The sequenced sample was naive CD4+ T cells from blood. J is TRBJ2-4 and V is TRBV30; D is possibly TRBD1 (5 bases). The CDR3 DNA is TGTGCCTGGACCAGGGAAAACATTCAGTACTTC. It translates to CAWTRENIQYF.